What follows are 26 T cell receptor beta chains derived from one specimen sequenced in a study of patients and donors after allogeneic stem cell transplantation. TCRdb recomputed calls from the RT-PCR reads with MiXCR, one row per CDR3 protein. The table records about a million distinct CDR3 sequences, roughly 18% of them present only once. The specimen was blood, either unsorted or a sorted T cell fraction (not recorded which). These receptors came from a human donor who was either an allogeneic HSCT recipient or a stem cell or donor lymphocyte infusion donor (not recorded which). It is not recorded whose cells these are; they may come from a transplant donor.

This clonotype appeared a few times. The rearrangement joins TRBV4-2 to TRBJ1-4; D gene uncertain. The CDR3 loop spans 15 amino acids. The V gene lost 4 bases and the J gene lost 0 bases, with 9 bases spanning the gap. Germline values: CDR1 LGHNA, CDR2 YNFKEQ. CDR3 DNA: TGTGCCAGCAGCCGGAAGATTTCAACTAATGAAAAACTGTTTTTT. It translates to CASSRKISTNEKLFF.

In its sample, this clonotype was seen a few times. In nucleotides, the CDR3 is TGTGCCAGCAGCCACGCTCTCTCGGAGACCCAGTACTTC. Amino acid sequence: CASSHALSETQYF. The V gene is TRBV12-3 or TRBV12-4, the J gene TRBJ2-5, with unresolved D. The V gene lost 6 bases and the J gene lost 5 bases, with 13 bases spanning the gap. This CDR3 contains 13 residues.

This clonotype turned up a few times. This rearrangement joins TRBV7-2 to TRBJ2-1; no firm D call. Trimming took 3 bases from V and 0 from J, leaving 15 bases between them. There are 17 residues in the CDR3. Per germline, CDR1 SGHTA and CDR2 FQGNSA. For the CDR3, the DNA is TGTGCCAGCAGCTTCAACACCGGACGGTACTCCTACAATGAGCAGTTCTTC. Translating gives CASSFNTGRYSYNEQFF. Full variable domain (outside the CDR3, taken from reference TRBV7-2 and TRBJ2-1): GAGVSQSPSNKVTEKGKDVELRCDPISGHTALYWYRQSLGQGLEFLIYFQGNSAPDKSGLPSDRFSAERTGGSVSTLTIQRTQQEDSAVYLCASSFNTGRYSYNEQFFGPGTRLTVL.

This clonotype appeared a few times. The chain has TRBV24-1 and TRBJ1-5; D gene ambiguous. Trimming took 2 bases from V and 5 from J, leaving 6 bases between them. The CDR3 contains 13 residues. Germline loops: CDR1 KGHDR, CDR2 SFDVKD. CDR3 sequence: CATSDSGDQPQHF. DNA of the CDR3: TGTGCCACCAGTGATTCTGGTGATCAGCCCCAGCATTTT.

The chain recombines TRBV12-3 or TRBV12-4 with TRBJ2-1, with D possibly being TRBD1 or TRBD2 (5 bases each). The V gene lost 2 bases and the J gene lost 13 bases, with 9 bases spanning the gap. This CDR3 has 11 amino acids. The CDR3: CASSLMGTQFF. The CDR3 nucleotides read TGTGCCAGCAGTTTAATGGGGACCCAGTTCTTC.

V is TRBV7-9 and J is TRBJ2-3; no definite D call. There are 16 residues in the CDR3. Trimming took 2 bases from V and 2 from J, leaving 14 bases between them. Germline CDR1 reads SEHNR; CDR2 reads FQNEAQ (reference sequence). Here the CDR3 DNA reads TGTGCCAGCAGCTTACTCAGTGGCAGTTACACAGATACGCAGTATTTT. Encoded protein: CASSLLSGSYTDTQYF.

The chain employs TRBV5-1 and TRBJ2-2; TRBD2 agrees at 11 bases. Germline V gene lookup returns CDR1 SGHRS and CDR2 YFSETQ. V was clipped by 4 bases and J by 6 bases; unmatched bases: 5. The CDR3 is 15 residues long. As DNA, the CDR3 is TGCGCCAGCAGCCTGGGACTAGCGGACTCCGGGGAGCTGTTTTTT. Its translation: CASSLGLADSGELFF.

This clonotype turned up a few times. The chain employs TRBV15 and TRBJ1-6; D unclear. The CDR3 has 13 amino acids. The V end was cut by 3 bases, the J end by 5 bases, with 5 bases between. Germline assignment: CDR1 LNHNV and CDR2 YYDKDF (reference sequence). The CDR3, as DNA: TGTGCCACCAGCAGGGGAGATAATTCACCCCTCCACTTT. This codes for CATSRGDNSPLHF.

This rearrangement joins TRBV12-3 or TRBV12-4 to TRBJ1-5, with a weak D call TRBD1 (5 bases). CDR3 length: 15 residues. The ends were cut back, 1 base at V and 9 bases at J, with 16 bases in the middle. The CDR3 is CASSLGRDPIWPQHF. Written as DNA, the CDR3 is TGTGCCAGCAGTTTAGGCAGGGACCCCATTTGGCCCCAGCATTTT.

This chain uses TRBV12-3 or TRBV12-4 with TRBJ1-4, with D maybe TRBD1 (5 bases). With 8 bases removed from V and 2 bases from J, the gap between germline ends came to 15 bases. The CDR3 has 15 amino acids. The DNA for the CDR3 is TGTGCCAGCTGCACCGGGTGGGGGACTAATGAAAAACTGTTTTTT. Translating it yields CASCTGWGTNEKLFF.

This clonotype appeared a few times. This chain uses TRBV6-1 with TRBJ2-2; D is unresolved. Germline loops: CDR1 MNHNS, CDR2 SASEGT. With 4 bases removed from V and 3 bases from J, the gap between germline ends came to 6 bases. The CDR3 sequence is 13 residues long. This CDR3 reads CASSAEYTGELFF. The CDR3 DNA sequence: TGTGCCAGCAGTGCAGAGTACACCGGGGAGCTGTTTTTT.

The J gene is TRBJ1-3, the V gene TRBV12-3 or TRBV12-4; maybe TRBD1 (6 bases). Deletions cut 5 bases from V and 0 bases from J, with 14 bases between. The CDR3 is 16 amino acids. CDR3 protein: CASSRYDRTSGNTIYF. CDR3 DNA: TGTGCCAGCAGTCGATACGACAGGACCTCTGGAAACACCATATATTTT.

J is TRBJ2-7 and V is TRBV5-1; D ambiguous. Germline loops: CDR1 SGHRS, CDR2 YFSETQ. The length of the CDR3 is 13 residues. The germline V and J ends were trimmed by 3 bases and 5 bases, with 12 bases remaining between them. For the CDR3, the DNA is TGCGCCAGCAGCTCGCGAGGAGTTAACGAGCAGTACTTC. Amino acid sequence: CASSSRGVNEQYF.

The gene calls are TRBV27 and TRBJ2-7; D may be TRBD1 (5 bases). CDR1 is MNHEY and CDR2 is SMNVEV in the germline V gene (reference sequence). This CDR3 contains 13 residues. The V end was cut by 4 bases, the J end by 5 bases, with 12 bases between. The CDR3 sequence is CASSSTQGDEQYF. The CDR3 nucleotides are TGTGCCAGCAGTTCAACTCAGGGTGACGAGCAGTACTTC.

The CDR3 DNA follows: TGCGCCAGCAGCCAAGAAAGAGGGGGGAACACTGAAGCTTTCTTT. It is translated as CASSQERGGNTEAFF. V gene TRBV4-3 combines with J gene TRBJ1-1, with D possibly being TRBD1 (6 bases). The CDR3 has 15 amino acids. V lost 0 bases to trimming and J lost 1 base, with 9 bases between them. Germline V gene sequence: CDR1 LGHNA, CDR2 YSLEER.

Notes on this clonotype: At one boundary the junction diverges from the germline segment, which might be a read error. The chain has TRBV20-1 and TRBJ2-3; 8 bases match TRBD2. Per germline, CDR1 DFQATT and CDR2 SNEGSKA (reference sequence). There are 15 residues in the CDR3. CDR3 sequence: CSATSRGAGGDTQYF. The CDR3 nucleotides are TGCAGCGCTACTTCCCGGGGGGCGGGGGGAGATACGCAGTATTTT.

At least ten counts were recorded for this clonotype. CDR3 in amino acids: CASSQGTAVTQETQYF. In nucleotides, the CDR3 is TGCGCCAGCAGCCAAGGGACCGCTGTTACCCAAGAGACCCAGTACTTC. The V gene is TRBV4-1, the J gene TRBJ2-5, with unresolved D. Trimming stripped 1 base from V and 1 base from J, with 13 bases between. This CDR3 has 16 amino acids. Per germline, CDR1 MGHRA and CDR2 YSYEKL.

This clonotype has only a few counts. This CDR3 reads CASSFGGGEQFF. CDR3 in DNA: TGTGCCAGCAGCTTTGGGGGGGGTGAGCAGTTCTTC. V is TRBV7-9 and J is TRBJ2-1, with TRBD2 matching over 7 bases. This CDR3 region has 12 residues. Germline loops: CDR1 SEHNR, CDR2 FQNEAQ (reference sequence). With 3 bases clipped from V and 9 bases from J, the junction kept 2 bases outside the gene matches.

The rearrangement joins TRBV30 to TRBJ2-7; 8 bases agree with TRBD2. The CDR3 extends over 12 amino acids. Germline V CDR1 and CDR2: GTSNPN, SVGIG (reference sequence). The V segment lost 7 bases and the J segment 2 bases; nucleotides outside the gene matches: 4. The CDR3 coding sequence is TGTGCCTTCAAGCGGGGGACCTACGAGCAGTACTTC. This codes for CAFKRGTYEQYF. Using reference TRBV30 and TRBJ2-7 for the parts outside the CDR3, the full variable domain is SQTIHQWPATLVQPVGSPLSLECTVEGTSNPNLYWYRQAAGRGLQLLFYSVGIGQISSEVPQNLSASRPQDRQFILSSKKLLLSDSGFYLCAFKRGTYEQYFGPGTRLTVT.

This chain uses TRBV4-3 with TRBJ1-1; TRBD1 might be the D (5 bases). The CDR3 runs to 14 residues. Between the trimmed V and J ends, which lost 0 bases and 7 bases, there was a span of 12 bases. Germline CDR1 reads LGHNA; CDR2 reads YSLEER. The CDR3 nucleotides read TGCGCCAGCAGCCAAGATCGGGGGGTTGGTGAAGCTTTCTTT. This codes for CASSQDRGVGEAFF.

The chain combines TRBV9 with TRBJ1-3; D remains unclear. Germline V CDR1 and CDR2: SGDLS, YYNGEE. V lost 0 bases and J 7 bases, leaving 11 bases between the germline ends. This CDR3 has 14 residues. The CDR3 sequence: CASSVESGFNTIYF. For the CDR3, the DNA is TGTGCCAGCAGCGTAGAATCGGGGTTCAACACCATATATTTT.

This clonotype was observed a few times. The chain links TRBV7-9 to TRBJ2-2, with 9 bases identical to TRBD2. V lost 0 bases to trimming and J lost 6 bases; unmatched junction nucleotides: 2. The germline gives CDR1 SEHNR, CDR2 FQNEAQ (reference sequence). This CDR3 comprises 15 residues. In DNA, the CDR3 is TGTGCCAGCAGCTTAGCTAGCGGGAGACCCGGGGAGCTGTTTTTT. Amino acid sequence: CASSLASGRPGELFF.

The V and J genes are TRBV4-2 and TRBJ2-7, with D perhaps TRBD1 (6 bases). Germline V gene data show CDR1 as LGHNA and CDR2 as YNFKEQ. Trimming removed 4 bases from V and 0 bases from J, with 16 bases in between. The CDR3 runs to 16 residues. As DNA, the CDR3 is TGTGCCAGCAGCCCAACGGACAGCAGTGCCTCCTACGAGCAGTACTTC. It is translated as CASSPTDSSASYEQYF.

This clonotype has at least ten counts. The chain joins TRBV12-3 or TRBV12-4 to TRBJ1-1; TRBD1 matches 10 bases. J was trimmed by 0 bases and V by 5 bases; bases with no gene match: 9. The CDR3 has 17 amino acids. As DNA, the CDR3 is TGTGCCAGCAGTCCGGGACAGGGGACTACCATGAACACTGAAGCTTTCTTT. This sequence encodes CASSPGQGTTMNTEAFF.

The CDR3, as DNA: TGTGCCAGCAGCTTCCTAGACTACGAGCAGTACTTC. Its translation: CASSFLDYEQYF. The J gene is TRBJ2-7, the V gene TRBV5-5; D gene unclear. In germline, CDR1 is SGHKS, CDR2 YYEKEE (reference sequence). The CDR3 has 12 residues. V lost 2 bases and J lost 3, with 6 bases in between.

This clonotype has only a few counts. The chain uses TRBV6-1 and TRBJ1-6; TRBD1 aligns across 7 bases. Per the germline V gene, CDR1 is MNHNS and CDR2 is SASEGT. The CDR3 totals 16 residues. The V segment lost 6 bases and the J segment 0 bases; nucleotides outside the gene matches: 5. The CDR3 region has the DNA TGTGCCAGCAGACCGGGACAGAGCTCCTATAATTCACCCCTCCACTTT. This sequence encodes CASRPGQSSYNSPLHF.